This T cell receptor (beta chain) was sequenced during a study of vaccination and CD4 T cells after COVID-19. Study-level results: It was found that, in convalescent patients, 304 of 307 vaccine-specific clones were spike mono-reactive.

Treatment given: approximately 9-day PBMC culture with coronavirus spike peptide pools or control peptides (ViraFEST assay). Once obtained from cultured CD4+ T cells, the DNA was sequenced using the Oncomine TCR Beta short-read assay. MiXCR, run by TCRdb on the PCR reads, gives a single entry per CDR3 protein. The sample shows roughly 9,300 distinct CDR3 sequences, approximately 63% of them seen only once. A single count supports this clonotype. Its antigen is currently unknown. The sample comprised CD4+ T cells from blood, cultured in vitro. This receptor was taken from a human donor who had recovered from COVID-19.

In nucleotides, the CDR3 is TGTGCCAGCAGCTTAGCTCGGGCGGGAGCTAGCGAGCAGTACTTC. This codes for CASSLARAGASEQYF. The chain links TRBV11-3 to TRBJ2-7; 7 nucleotides match TRBD2. The junction had 9 bases not matched to a gene; V was cut back by 1 base and J by 6 bases. Germline V gene data show CDR1 as SGHNT and CDR2 as YENEEA. CDR3 length: 15 amino acids.